This entry features one T cell receptor beta chain sequence. Original data processing: Reference gene primer amplification in the assay estimated nucleated cell counts. The data were produced by immunoSEQ multiplex PCR, yet TCRdb's version contains in-frame clones alone and is incomplete. V and J calls and clone size follow that table, whereas D and trimming were derived from the DNA. The sample holds about 160,000 clones; 70% to 85% are singletons and the top ten take about 7.7%. Trimming pared 0 bases from V and 3 bases from J, leaving 6 bases between. The germline gives CDR1 SGDLS, CDR2 YYNGEE. CDR3 length: 13 residues. The record originates from a study of blood T cell repertoires in COVID-19. Across the whole study: Acute-phase and convalescent COVID-19 samples originated in the United States, Italy and Spain. From T cells, B-cell-depleted T cells, or PBMCs came the material, which was cDNA or gDNA.

The specimen was peripheral blood. The chain has TRBV9 and TRBJ1-2, with D uncertain. This receptor was taken from a woman between 40 and 50 years old with COVID-19, enrolled during active disease. The CDR3 sequence: CASSVAVDYGYTF. The CDR3 nucleotides read TGTGCCAGCAGCGTAGCGGTTGACTATGGCTACACCTTC.